This T cell receptor beta chain was profiled in a study of siplizumab effects on memory and regulatory T cells. Clones were read by immunoSEQ multiplex PCR, and TCRdb kept only the in-frame ones, dropping some. The sample has about 100,000 clones, approximately 94% seen once; the top ten hold approximately 1.4%. Study-wide results and caveats: Siplizumab, the agent tested, significantly reduced alloreactive sequences traceable to unstimulated CD4+ memory cells.

Notes on this clone: Its antigen is as yet unknown.

The source of this sequence is a human donor in good health. Sequenced sample: non-Treg CD4+ T cells sorted from blood.

CDR3 coding DNA: TGTGCCAGCCGGACCGGCTACAATGAGCAGTTCTTC. As protein: CASRTGYNEQFF. The rearrangement uses TRBV27 and TRBJ2-1; D ambiguous. The CDR3 is 12 amino acids. CDR1 is MNHEY and CDR2 is SMNVEV in the germline V gene (reference sequence). Trimming left V 8 bases short and J 3 bases short, with 8 bases between.